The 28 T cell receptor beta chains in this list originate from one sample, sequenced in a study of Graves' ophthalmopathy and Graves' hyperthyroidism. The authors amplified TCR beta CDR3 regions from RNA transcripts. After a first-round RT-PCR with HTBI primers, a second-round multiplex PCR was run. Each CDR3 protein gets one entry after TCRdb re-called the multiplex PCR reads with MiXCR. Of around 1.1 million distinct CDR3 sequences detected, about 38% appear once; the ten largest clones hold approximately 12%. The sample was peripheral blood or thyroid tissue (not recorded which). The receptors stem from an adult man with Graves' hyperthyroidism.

CDR3 loop: CSLVRESSYEQYF. The CDR3, as DNA: TGCAGCTTAGTACGGGAGAGCTCCTACGAGCAGTACTTC. The chain uses TRBV29-1 and TRBJ2-7; tentative D call: TRBD2 (6 bases). V was clipped by 8 bases and J by 0 bases, with 14 bases between them. Germline values: CDR1 SQVTM, CDR2 ANQGSEA. The CDR3 is 13 amino acids.

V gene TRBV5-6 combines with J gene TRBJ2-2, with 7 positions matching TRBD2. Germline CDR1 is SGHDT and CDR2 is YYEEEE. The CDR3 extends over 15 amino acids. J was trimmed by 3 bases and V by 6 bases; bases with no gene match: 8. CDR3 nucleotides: TGTGCCAGCACCCGTGGGGGGGAGGACACCGGGGAGCTGTTTTTT. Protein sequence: CASTRGGEDTGELFF.

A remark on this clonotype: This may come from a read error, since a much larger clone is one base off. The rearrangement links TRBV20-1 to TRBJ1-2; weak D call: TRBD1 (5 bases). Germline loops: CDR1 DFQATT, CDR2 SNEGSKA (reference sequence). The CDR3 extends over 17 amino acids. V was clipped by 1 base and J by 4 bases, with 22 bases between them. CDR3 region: CSARASQGDAYSYGYTF. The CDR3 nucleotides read TGCAGTGCTAGAGCTTCGCAGGGTGATGCGTACAGCTATGGCTACACCTTC.

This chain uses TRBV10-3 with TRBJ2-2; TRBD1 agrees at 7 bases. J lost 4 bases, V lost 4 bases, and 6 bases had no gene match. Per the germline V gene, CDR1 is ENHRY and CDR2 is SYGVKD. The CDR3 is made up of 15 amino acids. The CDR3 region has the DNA TGTGCCATCAGTGGACAGGGATTAGGCACCGGGGAGCTGTTTTTT. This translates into CAISGQGLGTGELFF.

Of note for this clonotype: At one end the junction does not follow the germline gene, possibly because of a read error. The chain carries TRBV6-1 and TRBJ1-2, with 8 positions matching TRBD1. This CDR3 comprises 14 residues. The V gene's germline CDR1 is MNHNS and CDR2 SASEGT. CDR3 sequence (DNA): TGTGCCATCAGTGAAGGACAGGGCCCCGATGGCTACACCTTC. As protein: CAISEGQGPDGYTF.

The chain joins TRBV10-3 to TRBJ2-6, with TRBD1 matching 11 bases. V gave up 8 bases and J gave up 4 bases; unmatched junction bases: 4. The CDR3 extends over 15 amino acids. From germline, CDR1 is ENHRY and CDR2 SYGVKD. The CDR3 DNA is TGTGCCATCCGGGACAGGGGGGGAGGGGCCAACGTCCTGACTTTC. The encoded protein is CAIRDRGGGANVLTF.

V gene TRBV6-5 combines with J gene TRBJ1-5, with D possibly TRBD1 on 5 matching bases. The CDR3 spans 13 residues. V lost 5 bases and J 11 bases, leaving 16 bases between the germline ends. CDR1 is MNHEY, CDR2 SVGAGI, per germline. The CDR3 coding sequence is TGTGCCAGCAGTGACGACAGTTGGGAGGCCCAGCATTTT. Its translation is CASSDDSWEAQHF.

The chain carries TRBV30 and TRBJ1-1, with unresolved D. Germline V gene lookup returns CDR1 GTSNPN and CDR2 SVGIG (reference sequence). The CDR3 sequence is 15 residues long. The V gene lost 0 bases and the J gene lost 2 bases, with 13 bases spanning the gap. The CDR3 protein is CAWSVVGLANTEAFF. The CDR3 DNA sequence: TGTGCCTGGAGTGTAGTGGGGTTGGCTAACACTGAAGCTTTCTTT.

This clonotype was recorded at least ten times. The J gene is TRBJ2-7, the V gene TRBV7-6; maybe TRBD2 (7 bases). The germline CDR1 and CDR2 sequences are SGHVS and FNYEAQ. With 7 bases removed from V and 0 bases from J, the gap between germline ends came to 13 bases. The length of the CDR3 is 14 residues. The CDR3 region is CASTEGGSSYEQYF. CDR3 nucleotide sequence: TGTGCCAGCACCGAGGGGGGGAGCTCCTACGAGCAGTACTTC. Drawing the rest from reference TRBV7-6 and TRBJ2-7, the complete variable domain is GAGVSQSPRYKVTKRGQDVALRCDPISGHVSLYWYRQALGQGPEFLTYFNYEAQQDKSGLPNDRFSAERPEGSISTLTIQRTEQRDSAMYRCASTEGGSSYEQYFGPGTRLTVT.

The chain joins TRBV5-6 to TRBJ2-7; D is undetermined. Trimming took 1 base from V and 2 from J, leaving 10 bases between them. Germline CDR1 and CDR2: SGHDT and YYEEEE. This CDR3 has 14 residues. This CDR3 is CASSLWQITYEQYF. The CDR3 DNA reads TGTGCCAGCAGCTTGTGGCAGATTACCTACGAGCAGTACTTC.

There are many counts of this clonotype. The DNA of the CDR3 is TGCGCCAGCAGCTTGGCAGGATACCCGACTAACTATGGCTACACCTTC. Protein product: CASSLAGYPTNYGYTF. The chain joins TRBV5-1 to TRBJ1-2; D is undetermined. CDR1 SGHRS and CDR2 YFSETQ come from the germline V gene. The CDR3 is made up of 16 amino acids. V was trimmed by 0 bases and J by 0 bases, leaving 12 bases between them.

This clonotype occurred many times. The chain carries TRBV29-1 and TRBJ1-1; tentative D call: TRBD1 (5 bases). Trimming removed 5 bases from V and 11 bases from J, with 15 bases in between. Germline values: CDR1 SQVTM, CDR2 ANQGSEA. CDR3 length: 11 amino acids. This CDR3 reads CSVWHRLHAFF. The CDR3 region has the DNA TGCAGCGTTTGGCACAGGCTTCACGCTTTCTTT.

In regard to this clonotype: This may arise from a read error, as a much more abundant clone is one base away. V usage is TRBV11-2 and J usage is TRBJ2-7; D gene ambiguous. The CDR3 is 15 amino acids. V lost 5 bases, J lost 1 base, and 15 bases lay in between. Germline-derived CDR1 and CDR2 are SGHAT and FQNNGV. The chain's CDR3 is CASSPRGDMSYEQYF. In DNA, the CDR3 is TGTGCCAGCAGCCCTCGAGGCGATATGTCCTACGAGCAGTACTTC.

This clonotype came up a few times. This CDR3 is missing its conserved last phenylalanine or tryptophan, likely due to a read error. The CDR3 loop is CASIRGQPPENTEAFL. DNA for the CDR3: TGTGCCAGCATACGGGGACAGCCCCCAGAGAACACTGAAGCTTTCCTT. The rearrangement joins TRBV12-3 or TRBV12-4 to TRBJ1-1; 7 bases are shared with TRBD1. The V gene end was trimmed by 7 bases and the J gene end by 1 base; junction bases not matched to a gene: 12. The CDR3 covers 16 residues.

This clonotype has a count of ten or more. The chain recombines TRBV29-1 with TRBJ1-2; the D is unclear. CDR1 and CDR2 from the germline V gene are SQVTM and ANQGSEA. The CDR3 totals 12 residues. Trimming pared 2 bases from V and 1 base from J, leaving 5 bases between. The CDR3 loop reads CSVERLNYGYTF. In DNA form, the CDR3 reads TGCAGCGTTGAACGGCTTAACTATGGCTACACCTTC.

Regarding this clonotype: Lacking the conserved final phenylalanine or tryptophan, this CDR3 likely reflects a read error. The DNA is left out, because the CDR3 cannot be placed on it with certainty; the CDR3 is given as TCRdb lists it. CDR3 sequence: CASSPNRGAR. J is TRBJ2-2 and V is TRBV6-6; TRBD1 reflects the table's D call only, with no check against the DNA. Looked up from germline, CDR1 is MNHNY and CDR2 is SVGAGI (reference sequence). The length of the CDR3 is 10 amino acids, counting both ends.

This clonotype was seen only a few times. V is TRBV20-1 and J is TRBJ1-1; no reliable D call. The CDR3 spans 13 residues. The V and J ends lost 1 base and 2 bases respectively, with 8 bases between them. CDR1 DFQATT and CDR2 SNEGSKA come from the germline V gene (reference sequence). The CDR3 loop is CSARVGVNTEAFF. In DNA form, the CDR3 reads TGCAGTGCTAGAGTCGGGGTAAACACTGAAGCTTTCTTT.

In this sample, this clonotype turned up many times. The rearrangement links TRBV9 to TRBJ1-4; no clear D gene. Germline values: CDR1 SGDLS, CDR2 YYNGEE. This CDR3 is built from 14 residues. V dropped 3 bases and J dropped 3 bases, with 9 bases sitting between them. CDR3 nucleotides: TGTGCCAGCAGCGCCCCCCCGTCTAATGAAAAACTGTTTTTT. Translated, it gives CASSAPPSNEKLFF.

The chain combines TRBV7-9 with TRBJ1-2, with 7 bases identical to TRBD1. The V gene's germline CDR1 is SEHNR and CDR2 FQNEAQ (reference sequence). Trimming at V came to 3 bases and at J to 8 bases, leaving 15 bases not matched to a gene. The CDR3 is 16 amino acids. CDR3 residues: CASSLDTGAPSGGYTF. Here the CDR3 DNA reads TGTGCCAGCAGCTTGGACACAGGGGCTCCGTCGGGGGGCTACACCTTC.

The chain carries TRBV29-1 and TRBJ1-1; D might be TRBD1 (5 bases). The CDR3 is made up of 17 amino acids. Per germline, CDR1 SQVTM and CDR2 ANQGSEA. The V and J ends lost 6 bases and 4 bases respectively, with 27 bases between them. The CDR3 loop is CSVRGTLNTGSPTEAFF. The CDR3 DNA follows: TGCAGCGTCCGCGGGACGCTCAACACCGGGTCCCCCACTGAAGCTTTCTTT.

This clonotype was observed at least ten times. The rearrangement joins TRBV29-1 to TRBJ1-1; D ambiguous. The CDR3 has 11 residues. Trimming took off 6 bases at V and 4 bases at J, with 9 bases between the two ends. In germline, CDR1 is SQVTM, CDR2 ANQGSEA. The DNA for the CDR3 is TGCAGCGTCATAGTTGGCACTGAAGCTTTCTTT. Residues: CSVIVGTEAFF. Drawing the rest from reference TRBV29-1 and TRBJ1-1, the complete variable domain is SAVISQKPSRDICQRGTSLTIQCQVDSQVTMMFWYRQQPGQSLTLIATANQGSEATYESGFVIDKFPISRPNLTFSTLTVSNMSPEDSSIYLCSVIVGTEAFFGQGTRLTVV.

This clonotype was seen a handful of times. The CDR3 loop is CASTRPSTGEYQETQYF. Written as DNA, the CDR3 is TGTGCCAGCACTCGCCCGTCGACAGGAGAGTACCAAGAGACCCAGTACTTC. This chain joins TRBV6-6 and TRBJ2-5, with D perhaps matching TRBD1 (6 bases). The V gene's germline CDR1 is MNHNY and CDR2 SVGAGI (reference sequence). There are 17 residues in the CDR3. V lost 7 bases and J lost 0, with 21 bases in between.

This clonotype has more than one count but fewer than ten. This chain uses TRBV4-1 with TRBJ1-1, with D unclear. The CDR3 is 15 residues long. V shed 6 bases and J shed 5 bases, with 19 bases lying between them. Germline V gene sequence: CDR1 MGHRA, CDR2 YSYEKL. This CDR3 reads CASSKEIGRMTEAFF. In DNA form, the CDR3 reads TGCGCCAGCAGTAAAGAGATCGGGAGGATGACTGAAGCTTTCTTT.

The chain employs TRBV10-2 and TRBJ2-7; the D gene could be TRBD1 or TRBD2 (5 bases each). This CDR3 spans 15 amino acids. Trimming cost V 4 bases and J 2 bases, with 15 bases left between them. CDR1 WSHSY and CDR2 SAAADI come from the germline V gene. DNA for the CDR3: TGCGCCAGCAGTGCTAGACTGGGACCGACCTACGAGCAGTACTTC. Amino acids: CASSARLGPTYEQYF.

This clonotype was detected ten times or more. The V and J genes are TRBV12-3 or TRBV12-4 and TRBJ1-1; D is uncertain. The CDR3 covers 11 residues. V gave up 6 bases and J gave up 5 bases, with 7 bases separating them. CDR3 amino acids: CASRGWTEAFF. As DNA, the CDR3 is TGTGCCAGCAGAGGGTGGACTGAAGCTTTCTTT.

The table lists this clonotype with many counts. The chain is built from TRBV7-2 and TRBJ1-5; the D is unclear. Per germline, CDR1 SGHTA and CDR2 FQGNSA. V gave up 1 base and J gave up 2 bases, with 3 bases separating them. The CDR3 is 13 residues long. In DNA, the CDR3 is TGTGCCAGCAGCTTAGTTCGCAATCAGCCCCAGCATTTT. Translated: CASSLVRNQPQHF. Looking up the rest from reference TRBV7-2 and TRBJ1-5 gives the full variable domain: GAGVSQSPSNKVTEKGKDVELRCDPISGHTALYWYRQSLGQGLEFLIYFQGNSAPDKSGLPSDRFSAERTGGSVSTLTIQRTQQEDSAVYLCASSLVRNQPQHFGDGTRLSIL.

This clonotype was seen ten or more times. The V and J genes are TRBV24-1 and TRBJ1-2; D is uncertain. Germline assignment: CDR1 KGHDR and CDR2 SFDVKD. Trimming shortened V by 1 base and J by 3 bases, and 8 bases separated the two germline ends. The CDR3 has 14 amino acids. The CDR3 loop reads CATSDFRRHYGYTF. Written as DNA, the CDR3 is TGTGCCACCAGTGATTTTCGCAGGCACTATGGCTACACCTTC.

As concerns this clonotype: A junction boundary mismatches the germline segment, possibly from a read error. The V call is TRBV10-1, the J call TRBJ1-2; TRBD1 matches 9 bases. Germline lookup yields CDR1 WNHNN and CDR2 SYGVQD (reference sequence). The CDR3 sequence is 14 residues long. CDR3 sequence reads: CASSFGQGIDGYTF. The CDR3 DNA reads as TGTGCCAGCAGTTTCGGACAGGGGATTGATGGCTACACCTTC.